These 22 T cell receptor beta chains share one sample of origin, sequenced in a study of T-cell memory formation after mild COVID-19. TCRdb reanalysed the 5' RACE reads using MiXCR and keeps one entry per CDR3 protein. Of about 210,000 distinct CDR3 sequences in the sample, around 25% were seen once. Sequenced input: PBMCs or a T cell subset sorted from them (not recorded which). The receptors originated from an adult woman who had mild COVID-19 (a few samples of this study predate the infection). Cell type and time point are not known.

This clonotype was counted between two and nine times. This rearrangement joins TRBV4-3 to TRBJ1-1; possibly TRBD1 for D (5 bases). CDR3 length: 16 residues. V was cut by 1 base and J by 4 bases, with 16 bases left in between. Germline loops: CDR1 LGHNA, CDR2 YSLEER. CDR3 nucleotides: TGCGCCAGCAGCCAAGGGACAAATAAGCTAGGCACTGAAGCTTTCTTT. Translating it yields CASSQGTNKLGTEAFF.

There are a few counts of this clonotype. The chain joins TRBV4-1 to TRBJ2-2; D perhaps matches TRBD1 (6 bases). The length of the CDR3 is 13 residues. CDR1 is MGHRA and CDR2 is YSYEKL in the germline V gene. V was clipped by 7 bases and J by 1 base, with 7 bases between them. The chain's CDR3 is CASTDRNTGELFF. The CDR3 coding sequence is TGCGCCAGCACGGACAGGAACACCGGGGAGCTGTTTTTT.

The V call is TRBV12-3 or TRBV12-4, the J call TRBJ2-1; no firm D call. This CDR3 has 13 amino acids. V shed 5 bases and J shed 8 bases, with 13 bases lying between them. The CDR3 reads CASSLVVVDEQFF. The CDR3 nucleotides read TGTGCCAGCAGTCTTGTAGTCGTCGATGAGCAGTTCTTC.

This clonotype has a count of ten or more. V is TRBV7-2 and J is TRBJ1-2, with TRBD1 matching over 9 bases. Losses at the gene ends were 5 bases for V and 5 bases for J; bases not matched to a gene: 12. This CDR3 comprises 16 residues. Germline V gene data show CDR1 as SGHTA and CDR2 as FQGNSA. CDR3 coding DNA: TGTGCCAGCAGCCGCAACCTTCCGGGACAGGGTTATGGCTACACCTTC. This encodes CASSRNLPGQGYGYTF.

A few counts support this clonotype. This chain uses TRBV11-2 with TRBJ2-7; D remains unclear. Trimming stripped 1 base from V and 4 bases from J, with 14 bases between. CDR3 length: 15 amino acids. The germline V gene encodes CDR1 SGHAT and CDR2 FQNNGV. In nucleotides, the CDR3 is TGTGCCAGCAGCTTAGCCTCGGACCCCCGGTACGAGCAGTACTTC. It yields the protein CASSLASDPRYEQYF.

This clonotype was found a few times. This chain links TRBV12-3 or TRBV12-4 with TRBJ2-7, with 11 bases aligning to TRBD2. CDR3 length: 16 amino acids. V trimming: 4 bases; J trimming: 4 bases; junction bases outside the gene matches: 9. The CDR3 DNA reads as TGTGCCAGCAGTTCGACCCCGGGACTAGCGGTTTACGAGCAGTACTTC. Translating it yields CASSSTPGLAVYEQYF.

The V and J genes are TRBV7-9 and TRBJ2-7; 10 nucleotides line up with TRBD2. This CDR3 comprises 13 residues. Germline V lookup: CDR1 SEHNR, CDR2 FQNEAQ (reference sequence). Unmatched junction bases numbered 4, after V lost 11 bases and J lost 0 bases. In DNA form, the CDR3 reads TGTGCCGTAAGGACTAGCGGCTCCTACGAGCAGTACTTC. Translation: CAVRTSGSYEQYF.

This sequence joins TRBV19 and TRBJ2-7, with 9 positions matching TRBD1. In germline, CDR1 is LNHDA, CDR2 SQIVND (reference sequence). The CDR3 covers 14 residues. V trimming: 5 bases; J trimming: 5 bases; junction bases outside the gene matches: 7. CDR3 DNA sequence: TGTGCCAGTAGTTCCTGGACAGGGGACCACGAGCAGTACTTC. Encoded protein: CASSSWTGDHEQYF.

V and J are TRBV5-6 and TRBJ2-2, with TRBD2 identical over 7 bases. This CDR3 has 15 amino acids. J gave up 1 base and V 3 bases, and 3 bases lay outside the gene matches. The germline V gene encodes CDR1 SGHDT and CDR2 YYEEEE. The DNA for the CDR3 is TGTGCCAGCAGCTCAGGCGGGAGGAACACCGGGGAGCTGTTTTTT. Its protein product is CASSSGGRNTGELFF. Full variable domain (outside the CDR3, taken from reference TRBV5-6 and TRBJ2-2): DAGVTQSPTHLIKTRGQQVTLRCSPKSGHDTVSWYQQALGQGPQFIFQYYEEEERQRGNFPDRFSGHQFPNYSSELNVNALLLGDSALYLCASSSGGRNTGELFFGEGSRLTVL.

There are a few counts of this clonotype. The V gene is TRBV6-6, the J gene TRBJ1-1, with TRBD1 identical over 8 bases. CDR1 is MNHNY and CDR2 is SVGAGI in the germline V gene (reference sequence). The CDR3 is 14 residues long. The V gene end was trimmed by 6 bases and the J gene end by 5 bases; junction bases not matched to a gene: 8. The CDR3 region is CASSGQGVETEAFF. CDR3 in DNA: TGTGCCAGCAGCGGACAGGGTGTGGAGACTGAAGCTTTCTTT.

V usage is TRBV29-1 and J usage is TRBJ2-3, with 12 bases aligning to TRBD2. The V and J ends lost 6 bases and 1 base, in that order; junction bases with no gene match: 5. There are 15 residues in the CDR3. Germline V gene data show CDR1 as SQVTM and CDR2 as ANQGSEA. The CDR3 coding sequence is TGCAGCGTCCCGTCTAGCGGGGGGGGCACAGATACGCAGTATTTT. Translated: CSVPSSGGGTDTQYF.

V is TRBV4-2 and J is TRBJ2-7; 7 bases line up with TRBD2. Trimming at V came to 1 base and at J to 0 bases, leaving 6 bases not matched to a gene. This CDR3 is built from 16 residues. The V gene's germline CDR1 is LGHNA and CDR2 YNFKEQ. The CDR3 sequence is CASSQVAGDSSYEQYF. In DNA, the CDR3 is TGTGCCAGCAGCCAAGTAGCGGGCGACAGCTCCTACGAGCAGTACTTC.

The chain couples TRBV4-3 to TRBJ2-1; 8 bases are a match to TRBD2. CDR1 is LGHNA, CDR2 YSLEER, per germline. The CDR3 runs 13 residues. J gave up 6 bases and V 5 bases, and 3 bases lay outside the gene matches. This CDR3 reads CASSRGLGNEQFF. The DNA for the CDR3 is TGCGCCAGCAGCAGGGGACTAGGCAATGAGCAGTTCTTC.

Only a few counts were recorded for this clonotype. The rearrangement uses TRBV7-9 and TRBJ2-5; the D gene is possibly TRBD1 (6 bases). The germline V gene has CDR1 SEHNR and CDR2 FQNEAQ (reference sequence). Trimming stripped 6 bases from V and 2 bases from J, with 16 bases between. This CDR3 contains 15 residues. The CDR3 here is CASRLEGVTQETQYF. The CDR3 DNA sequence: TGTGCCAGCAGACTCGAGGGGGTAACTCAAGAGACCCAGTACTTC.

This clonotype was detected only a few times. This rearrangement joins TRBV6-5 to TRBJ2-7; D perhaps matches TRBD2 (5 bases). Trimming removed 2 bases at V and 2 bases at J, with 7 bases between. Germline loops: CDR1 MNHEY, CDR2 SVGAGI. The CDR3 is made up of 13 amino acids. CDR3 DNA sequence: TGTGCCAGCAGTTACGGCGGGCCCTACGAGCAGTACTTC. Translated, it gives CASSYGGPYEQYF.

This clonotype showed up just a few times. The chain links TRBV7-9 to TRBJ2-4, with 8 bases fitting TRBD1. The germline gives CDR1 SEHNR, CDR2 FQNEAQ (reference sequence). This CDR3 comprises 15 residues. V lost 5 bases and J lost 7; bases outside the gene matches: 10. The CDR3 coding sequence is TGTGCCAGCAGCCCCTGGACAGGGATTGAGAACATTCAGTACTTC. Protein: CASSPWTGIENIQYF.

In this sample, this clonotype turned up a few times. The chain has TRBV7-9 and TRBJ2-7; TRBD2 matches 8 bases. This CDR3 has 16 residues. Germline lookup yields CDR1 SEHNR and CDR2 FQNEAQ (reference sequence). Trimming at V came to 4 bases and at J to 3 bases, leaving 11 bases not matched to a gene. CDR3: CASSYPGGSSGYEQYF. The DNA for the CDR3 is TGTGCCAGCAGCTACCCGGGGGGGTCATCGGGCTACGAGCAGTACTTC.

The chain carries TRBV7-3 and TRBJ2-5; 11 positions match TRBD1. The CDR3 spans 14 residues. CDR1 is SGHTA and CDR2 is FQGTGA in the germline V gene. V lost 5 bases, J lost 4 bases, and 3 bases stayed unmatched. CDR3 in amino acids: CASSLGTGGETQYF. In nucleotides, the CDR3 is TGTGCCAGCAGCCTCGGGACAGGGGGAGAGACCCAGTACTTC.

The J gene is TRBJ2-3, the V gene TRBV5-1; 10 bases align to TRBD2. Trimming removed 3 bases from V and 5 bases from J; junction bases left unmatched: 6. The CDR3 extends over 15 amino acids. Per germline, CDR1 SGHRS and CDR2 YFSETQ. This CDR3 is CASSYTSGVVDTQYF. Here the CDR3 DNA reads TGCGCCAGCAGCTATACTAGCGGGGTCGTAGATACGCAGTATTTT.

The CDR3 sequence is CASRPAESADTQYF. The CDR3 DNA is TGTGCCAGCAGACCTGCGGAGTCAGCAGATACGCAGTATTTT. The chain links TRBV5-4 to TRBJ2-3; D ambiguous. CDR3 size: 14 residues. V lost 5 bases to trimming and J lost 4 bases, with 14 bases between them. Germline V gene lookup returns CDR1 SGHNT and CDR2 YYREEE (reference sequence).

The V and J genes are TRBV29-1 and TRBJ2-5, with 10 positions matching TRBD1. The V gene end was trimmed by 5 bases and the J gene end by 2 bases; junction bases not matched to a gene: 5. The CDR3 runs to 14 residues. Germline CDR1 reads SQVTM; CDR2 reads ANQGSEA. In DNA form, the CDR3 reads TGCAGCGTTAACCGGGACAGGGGACAAGAGACCCAGTACTTC. It codes for CSVNRDRGQETQYF. Drawing the rest from reference TRBV29-1 and TRBJ2-5, the complete variable domain is SAVISQKPSRDICQRGTSLTIQCQVDSQVTMMFWYRQQPGQSLTLIATANQGSEATYESGFVIDKFPISRPNLTFSTLTVSNMSPEDSSIYLCSVNRDRGQETQYFGPGTRLLVL.

The chain links TRBV6-2 or TRBV6-3 to TRBJ1-1; 7 bases agree with TRBD1. The length of the CDR3 is 13 residues. Germline CDR1 MNHEY, CDR2 SVGEGT. The V gene end was trimmed by 7 bases and the J gene end by 7 bases; junction bases not matched to a gene: 9. This CDR3 is CASTLSTGVEAFF. CDR3 nucleotide sequence: TGTGCCAGCACCCTATCCACAGGGGTTGAAGCTTTCTTT.